This section outlines one T cell receptor beta chain sequence together with its context. Its antigen is still unknown. The source of the sample is a study of cytotoxic CD8 clonotypes in ibrutinib-treated CLL. Study-level background: Outcomes included 24 partial and 2 complete responses; after median about 68 months, 14 stayed remitted and about 12 progressed. Points from the study as a whole: Pretreatment clonality was elevated relative to age-matched healthy donors and paralleled circulating CD8+ T-cell counts. The study found public clonotypes uncommon, contracting or stable on treatment.

This table comes from immunoSEQ multiplex PCR, and its TCRdb copy is limited to in-frame clones, with some not included. The data hold tens of thousands of clones, with roughly 50% observed a single time. Germline V gene data show CDR1 as MDHEN and CDR2 as SYDVKM. The CDR3 sequence is 11 residues long. V lost 6 bases to trimming and J lost 4 bases, with 7 bases between them. This chain joins TRBV28 and TRBJ2-7, with D unclear. The sequence was collected from a human donor with chronic lymphocytic leukemia. The sample here was PBMCs, taken after 12 months of ibrutinib treatment. CDR3 sequence reads: CASREAYEQYF. The DNA of the CDR3 is TGTGCCAGCAGGGAAGCTTACGAGCAGTACTTC.